The sequence of this T cell receptor (beta chain) was determined in a study of glioma-infiltrating T cells after dendritic cell vaccination. Only in-frame clones appear in the TCRdb table, and some are missing; sequencing was by immunoSEQ multiplex PCR. Of 75,000 to 95,000 clones in the sample, roughly 91% are singletons; the top ten hold approximately 2.2%. The CDR3 is 15 amino acids. CDR1 is ENHRY and CDR2 is SYGVKD in the germline V gene. V lost 4 bases to trimming and J lost 5 bases, with 16 bases between them. The time point denotes: after dendritic cell vaccination, including at tumor progression/relapse. PBMC sampling occurred before vaccination, two weeks after the third dose, and at progression.

The sample consisted of blood, taken after dendritic cell vaccination. V is TRBV10-3 and J is TRBJ2-3, with D maybe TRBD2 (6 bases). The sequence derives from a human donor with glioblastoma. This chain's CDR3 is CAISGVEGEVDTQYF. The DNA of the CDR3 is TGTGCCATCAGTGGGGTGGAGGGAGAGGTAGATACGCAGTATTTT.